Listed below are T cell receptor beta chains from one sample, sequenced in a study of CD8+ T cells in alopecia areata. Profiling relied on immunoSEQ multiplex PCR, and the TCRdb table lists in-frame clones only, not all of them. The sample contains 95,000 to 100,000 clones, roughly three fifths of which appear only once. The source was CD8+ T cells sorted from blood, collected at week 4, from a patient treated with tofacitinib. The receptors shown here come from a human donor with alopecia areata. CDR3s include the opening cysteine and the closing phenylalanine or tryptophan. The D gene is left open where the match is weak. Clone size appears in some rows only: once, few, many, or a class for an expanded clone.

>.|.|TRBJ2-7|TRBV6-5
CASSYMGRDYEQYF
TGTGCCAGCAGTTACATGGGCAGGGATTACGAGCAGTACTTC
>TRBD2|.|TRBJ2-5|TRBV4-1
CASSQGAGGPETQYF
TGCGCCAGCAGCCAAGGAGCGGGGGGCCCAGAGACCCAGTACTTC
>.|few|TRBJ2-7|TRBV5-1
CASSWSGTEQYF
TGCGCCAGCAGCTGGTCCGGGACCGAGCAGTACTTC
>.|.|TRBJ2-3|TRBV2
CASSEISTDTQYF
TGTGCCAGCAGTGAAATTAGCACAGATACGCAGTATTTT
>TRBD1|.|TRBJ2-2|TRBV30
CALTGQGWPGELFF
TGTGCCCTAACGGGACAGGGGTGGCCCGGGGAGCTGTTTTTT
>TRBD1|few|TRBJ2-1|TRBV29-1
CSVPTGSEQFF
TGCAGCGTTCCGACAGGGAGTGAGCAGTTCTTC
>TRBD2|.|TRBJ2-5|TRBV4-1
CASSQYRWGTSGGAETQYF
TGCGCCAGCAGCCAGTACAGATGGGGGACTAGCGGGGGTGCAGAGACCCAGTACTTC
>.|.|TRBJ1-1|TRBV9
CASSVVGTEAFF
TGTGCCAGCAGCGTAGTGGGCACTGAAGCTTTCTTT
>.|.|TRBJ1-2|TRBV4-3
CASSQEYGGLDYYGYTF
TGCGCCAGCAGCCAAGAGTATGGGGGCTTGGATTACTATGGCTACACCTTC
>TRBD2|.|TRBJ2-3|TRBV7-3
CASSPGTSGVASTDTQYF
TGTGCCAGCAGCCCAGGGACTAGCGGGGTTGCTAGCACAGATACGCAGTATTTT
>.|.|TRBJ1-5|TRBV15
CATSSGGSNQPQHF
TGTGCCACCAGCAGCGGGGGTAGCAATCAGCCCCAGCATTTT
>.|.|TRBJ2-1|TRBV7-9
CASSPPSYNEQFF
TGTGCCAGCAGCCCCCCCTCCTACAATGAGCAGTTCTTC
>.|.|TRBJ1-5|TRBV7-9
CASSLGPGNINQPQHF
TGTGCCAGCAGCTTAGGTCCGGGAAATATCAATCAGCCCCAGCATTTT
>.|.|TRBJ2-7|TRBV15
CATSRDVGSSGSYEQYF
TGTGCCACCAGCAGAGATGTCGGGTCCTCTGGTTCCTACGAGCAGTACTTC
>.|.|TRBJ1-1|TRBV27
CASSLYAWRKMNTEAFF
TGTGCCAGCAGTTTATATGCTTGGCGCAAAATGAACACTGAAGCTTTCTTT
>.|once|TRBJ1-4|TRBV5-1
CASSLERATNEKLFF
TGCGCCAGCTCCCTTGAGCGGGCAACTAATGAAAAACTGTTTTTT
>.|.|TRBJ2-2|TRBV5-5
CASTGVPWGYTGELFF
TGTGCCAGCACCGGGGTCCCGTGGGGGTACACCGGGGAGCTGTTTTTT
>TRBD2|once|TRBJ2-1|TRBV7-3
CASSLLAGGLNNEQFF
TGTGCCAGCAGCTTACTAGCGGGAGGCCTGAACAATGAGCAGTTCTTC
>.|once|TRBJ2-1|TRBV28
CASSTTPGGNEQFF
TGTGCCAGCAGCACCACCCCTGGGGGGAATGAGCAGTTCTTC
>.|.|TRBJ2-7|TRBV2
CASSGTYEQYF
TGTGCCAGCAGTGGGACATACGAGCAGTACTTC
>.|.|TRBJ1-2|TRBV10-3
CAISGGSTNYGYTF
TGTGCCATCAGCGGTGGCAGTACTAACTATGGCTACACCTTC
>TRBD1|.|TRBJ1-2|TRBV29-1
CSVESRDRRSGYTF
TGCAGCGTTGAGTCCCGGGACAGGAGGTCTGGCTACACCTTC
>TRBD1|.|TRBJ2-7|TRBV2
CASSEKTDRENYF
TGTGCCAGCAGTGAAAAGACGGACAGGGAGAATTACTTC
>.|.|TRBJ1-1|TRBV27
CASSFFVGTNTEAFF
TGTGCCAGCAGTTTCTTTGTGGGGACGAACACTGAAGCTTTCTTT